This TCR beta chain was captured by sequencing in a study of response to subunit inactivated influenza vaccine. General study results and limits: Authors suggested seasonal influenza vaccinations each recruit few new T cells.

This clonotype was found a few times. Its target is unknown. Germline V lookup: CDR1 DFQATT, CDR2 SNEGSKA (reference sequence). The CDR3 sequence is 12 residues long. V lost 0 bases to trimming and J lost 1 base, with 3 bases between them. TCRdb re-called the RT-PCR reads through MiXCR, storing one row per CDR3 protein. Among 300,000 to 350,000 distinct CDR3 sequences listed, 20% to 25% were seen once. The input for sequencing was PBMCs from blood, taken roughly 20 months after vaccination. The TCR comes from a man aged 45 to 70 who received an inactivated influenza vaccine. The genes are TRBV20-1 and TRBJ1-1; no reliable D call. The CDR3, as DNA: TGCAGTGCTAGAGACCCGAACACTGAAGCTTTCTTT. This translates into CSARDPNTEAFF.